This T cell receptor (beta chain) is from a study of cytomegalovirus exposure and HLA in healthy donors. This CDR3 is built from 18 residues. CDR1 LNHDA and CDR2 SQIVND come from the germline V gene (reference sequence). Unmatched junction bases numbered 12, after V lost 4 bases and J lost 2 bases. Primers: 60 Vbeta forward and 13 Jbeta reverse. Clones were sequenced by immunoSEQ multiplex PCR, and TCRdb holds only the in-frame ones, with some missing. The table includes some 190,000 clones, roughly four fifths detected once. Findings of the study overall: Among TCR beta chains, those listed as cytomegalovirus-associated numbered roughly 150. Sequencing had likely introduced a cluster of highly shared sequence variants as an artifact.

Worth noting for this clone: What it binds is not known.

The receptor's source is a woman aged 25 to 45 in good health and CMV-seropositive. The sequenced sample consisted of PBMCs. The V call is TRBV19, the J call TRBJ2-2; 8 bases match TRBD1. The CDR3, as DNA: TGTGCCAGTAGTACGGGACAGGTTGGAAGACCCAACACCGGGGAGCTGTTTTTT. Its translation: CASSTGQVGRPNTGELFF. Full variable domain (remainder filled in from reference TRBV19 and TRBJ2-2): DGGITQSPKYLFRKEGQNVTLSCEQNLNHDAMYWYRQDPGQGLRLIYYSQIVNDFQKGDIAEGYSVSREKKESFPLTVTSAQKNPTAFYLCASSTGQVGRPNTGELFFGEGSRLTVL.